This TCR beta chain was sequenced for a study of cytomegalovirus exposure and HLA in healthy donors. Overall study findings and caveats: As was reported, the classifier diagnosed cytomegalovirus status with high specificity and sensitivity. Researchers catalogued roughly 170 TCR beta chains as cytomegalovirus-associated.

PCR involved 60 Vbeta and 13 Jbeta primers. Produced via immunoSEQ multiplex PCR; TCRdb's table is partial and in-frame only. The sample lists 140,000 to 150,000 clones; around 79% were seen once. Of note for this clone: Its specificity is unknown.

Trimming removed 1 base at V and 5 bases at J, with 12 bases between. Germline V CDR1 and CDR2: GTSNPN, SVGIG (reference sequence). The CDR3 is 14 amino acids. The rearrangement uses TRBV30 and TRBJ1-5, with D perhaps matching TRBD1 (6 bases). This TCR was recovered from a woman aged 40-49 years in good health and CMV-seropositive. The sample taken for sequencing was PBMCs. CDR3 sequence (DNA): TGTGCCTGGAGTGGAAAAGGACAGCATCAGCCCCAGCATTTT. This translates into CAWSGKGQHQPQHF.